This T cell receptor beta chain appears in the sequencing data of a study of T cells in Graves' hyperthyroidism and ophthalmopathy (dated by TCRdb to between 2017 and 2020). A note on the overall study: Peripheral blood was collected at initial diagnosis, before any treatment. An independent validation cohort of fewer than 20 hyperthyroidism patients and approximately 17 patients who later progressed to ophthalmopathy tested prospective prediction of ophthalmopathy. To identify distinguishing TCR V-J signatures, a discovery cohort of around 98 patients was used, comprising under 45 with Graves' ophthalmopathy and roughly 60 with stable Graves' hyperthyroidism. The 90 or so discovery patients were randomly split 7:3 into training and test sets. After sampling, hyperthyroidism patients received methimazole starting at 30 mg daily, and ophthalmopathy patients received high-dose intravenous methylprednisolone. The paper describes TCR Vbeta CDR3 sequencing of more than 120 peripheral blood samples, made up of 40 to 45 ophthalmopathy patients, approximately 76 hyperthyroidism patients and 17 progressor patients. In roughly six Graves' hyperthyroidism patients, the study also compared T-cell repertoires from thyroid tissue with T-cell repertoires from blood.

The TCR beta CDR3 regions were amplified from RNA transcripts. The first round of RT-PCR for the TCR CDR3 was performed with the HTBI primer set and the Qiagen OneStep RT-PCR kit. Libraries were constructed in a second round of multiplex PCR, after which size selection and purification were carried out. Sequencing of the libraries was done on an Illumina HiSeq2000 using paired-end 100 bp reads. In the original analysis: SOAPnuke was used to process the raw data, with reads discarded if the reads contained adapters or uncalled bases, had a mean Phred below 15, or lacked an exact constant-primer or identifier match. COPE v1.2.5 was used to merge high-quality paired reads, and clonotypes were defined as unique nucleotide sequences. Clonotypes were aligned to IMGT TRBV, TRBD and TRBJ reference segments using MiTCR v1.1. The analysis was restricted to V-J combinations with a frequency above 0.0001, which together covered 99.2% of the repertoires. The TCS score was defined as F50 (clonal expansion) divided by E x V (chaos), with BLOSUM62-based TCRdist calculated between CDR3 peptides within each V-J. Welch's t-statistics and random forest reduced 500 to 550 V-J features to around 14, which were used in a naive Bayes classifier (R e1071). Starting from the raw public reads, TCRdb applied fastp trimming at Q25, assembled clones with MiXCR and retained in-frame beta chains. Rows are combined by CDR3 protein, so each entry shows the most common genes and DNA. The V and J calls were not made by the authors but by TCRdb's processing. This sample comprises about 700,000 distinct CDR3 sequences, 14% of them detected only once. The top ten hold roughly 10% of the sample.

Points on this clonotype: Its antigen is still unknown. Base quality data are lacking; no much larger clone is found one base away.

From a lookup of the germline V gene (reference sequence), CDR1 and CDR2 are LNHDA and SQIVND. The CDR3 holds 13 amino acids from the cysteine to the phenylalanine. Left in the record is the CDR3 DNA by itself, 39 bases read in frame from the first base. The V and J ends are trimmed by 6 bases and 4 bases, leaving 10 bases between them. Overall study results and their limits: No statistical method was used to fix the sample size in advance, and group allocation was not hidden from the investigators. Most expanded thyroid clonotypes (frequency above 0.001) were also detected in blood, a finding suggesting that blood repertoires may reflect thyroid immune responses. In validation, the model predicted progression to ophthalmopathy with 65% to 71% sensitivity and about 73% specificity, a median of approximately 6.5 months before onset. Ophthalmopathy was separated from stable hyperthyroidism by a 13 V-J signature model, with just over 85% sensitivity and roughly 81% specificity obtained in cross-validation and 80%/75% obtained in testing.

Graves' hyperthyroidism was defined as stable when no progression to ophthalmopathy occurred over 18 months of follow-up. Hyperthyroidism patients were newly diagnosed, with disease duration under 2 months, and aged 18 to 65 years. The study excluded patients with uncontrolled infections, other autoimmune diseases, pregnancy or lactation. Diagnoses were established on the basis of clinical symptoms, serum thyroxine and TRAb, thyroid ultrasound, and orbital computed tomography. PBMCs were separated from under 12 ml of fresh peripheral blood using Ficoll-Paque density gradient centrifugation. Total RNA was extracted using Trizol reagent, and RNA quality was assessed on an Agilent 2100 Bioanalyzer.

The rearranged segments are TRBV19 and TRBJ2-1, and possibly TRBD1, on 5 matching bases. Sequenced: blood. This TCR was recovered from a young woman with Graves' hyperthyroidism. The bases read TGTGCCAGTAGCACCAGGGTTTACAATGAGCAGTTCTTC. This encodes CASSTRVYNEQFF.